One sample yielded the 25 T cell receptor beta chains listed below, sequenced in a study of cytomegalovirus exposure and HLA in healthy donors. The assay was immunoSEQ multiplex PCR, and TCRdb's table has in-frame clones only and misses some. This sample yields roughly 71,000 clones, of which approximately 94% are seen a single time; 0.55% to 0.8% belongs to the top ten. Sequencing was performed on PBMCs. Receptors were obtained from a woman younger than 30 in good health and CMV-seronegative.

The V call is TRBV19, the J call TRBJ1-1; 12 bases match TRBD1. This CDR3 contains 14 residues. Germline V CDR1 and CDR2: LNHDA, SQIVND (reference sequence). Losses at the gene ends were 5 bases for V and 5 bases for J; bases not matched to a gene: 3. CDR3 amino acids: CASSGTGGQTEAFF. The CDR3 nucleotides read TGTGCCAGTAGTGGGACAGGGGGCCAGACTGAAGCTTTCTTT.

The J gene is TRBJ1-1, the V gene TRBV19, with a possible D match to TRBD1 (6 bases). Per germline, CDR1 LNHDA and CDR2 SQIVND (reference sequence). Trimming cost V 4 bases and J 4 bases, with 13 bases left between them. The length of the CDR3 is 14 residues. DNA for the CDR3: TGTGCCAGTAGTAGGCCAGGGGCGGTCACTGAAGCTTTCTTT. Translating gives CASSRPGAVTEAFF.

This rearrangement joins TRBV10-2 to TRBJ2-1, with 11 bases lining up with TRBD2. CDR3 length: 16 residues. With 5 bases clipped from V and 1 base from J, the junction kept 4 bases outside the gene matches. Germline V gives CDR1 WSHSY, CDR2 SAAADI. The CDR3 region is CASSLTSGGSYNEQFF. DNA of the CDR3: TGCGCCAGCAGTTTAACTAGCGGGGGATCCTACAATGAGCAGTTCTTC.

The chain is built from TRBV6-5 and TRBJ2-3, with D tentatively TRBD2 (6 bases). Trimming stripped 0 bases from V and 4 bases from J, with 11 bases between. The CDR3 totals 15 residues. The germline CDR1 and CDR2 sequences are MNHEY and SVGAGI. The CDR3 here is CASSYSGGSADTQYF. Here the CDR3 DNA reads TGTGCCAGCAGTTACTCGGGGGGATCGGCAGATACGCAGTATTTT.

J is TRBJ1-1 and V is TRBV2; D gene ambiguous. This CDR3 has 11 residues. V gave up 6 bases and J gave up 6 bases, with 8 bases separating them. Germline V gives CDR1 SNHLY, CDR2 FYNNEI. CDR3 protein: CASRGGPEAFF. The CDR3 DNA sequence: TGTGCCAGCAGGGGAGGGCCTGAAGCTTTCTTT.

The J gene is TRBJ2-4, the V gene TRBV4-1; 11 bases are a match to TRBD1. Germline lookup yields CDR1 MGHRA and CDR2 YSYEKL. J gave up 0 bases and V 5 bases, and 9 bases lay outside the gene matches. The CDR3 runs 18 residues. CDR3 sequence: CASSSGTGGILAKNIQYF. The CDR3 bases are TGCGCCAGCAGCTCCGGGACAGGGGGTATTCTAGCCAAAAACATTCAGTACTTC.

The chain couples TRBV6-5 to TRBJ1-5; tentative D call: TRBD1 (6 bases). V gave up 0 bases and J gave up 4 bases, with 10 bases separating them. Per the germline V gene, CDR1 is MNHEY and CDR2 is SVGAGI. The CDR3 runs 15 residues. CDR3 DNA: TGTGCCAGCAGTTACTCGAACAGGGCTAATCAGCCCCAGCATTTT. It yields the protein CASSYSNRANQPQHF.

The genes are TRBV6-4 and TRBJ2-3; unclear D gene. CDR1 MRHNA and CDR2 SNTAGT come from the germline V gene. Trimming took 2 bases from V and 2 from J, leaving 11 bases between them. This CDR3 contains 15 residues. CDR3 in DNA: TGTGCCAGCAGTGACCGTGCGGAGACCACAGATACGCAGTATTTT. It is translated as CASSDRAETTDTQYF.

V and J are TRBV18 and TRBJ2-1, with 11 bases fitting TRBD2. The CDR3 totals 18 residues. Trimming took 4 bases from V and 1 from J; bases not matched to a gene: 9. Germline-derived CDR1 and CDR2 are KGHSH and LQKENI. The CDR3 DNA sequence: TGTGCCAGCTCACGGAACCTAGCGGGGGGCTATTCCTACAATGAGCAGTTCTTC. Protein sequence: CASSRNLAGGYSYNEQFF.

V usage is TRBV9 and J usage is TRBJ2-2; 7 bases line up with TRBD2. With 0 bases clipped from V and 5 bases from J, the junction kept 7 bases outside the gene matches. Germline CDR1 and CDR2: SGDLS and YYNGEE. There are 16 residues in the CDR3. The CDR3 here is CASSVATGLVTGELFF. In nucleotides, the CDR3 is TGTGCCAGCAGCGTAGCTACCGGACTAGTGACCGGGGAGCTGTTTTTT.

The V gene is TRBV2, the J gene TRBJ2-7; perhaps TRBD2 as D (7 bases). Germline assignment: CDR1 SNHLY and CDR2 FYNNEI. Trimming cost V 7 bases and J 4 bases, with 23 bases left between them. There are 16 residues in the CDR3. CDR3 bases: TGTGCCAGCACGAGTCTGGGGGGGGGCCGGGTTTACGAGCAGTACTTC. Translating it yields CASTSLGGGRVYEQYF.

This chain's CDR3 is CASSLWGVENTEAFF. Here the CDR3 DNA reads TGTGCCAGCTCCCTTTGGGGGGTGGAAAACACTGAAGCTTTCTTT. The chain is built from TRBV18 and TRBJ1-1, with D perhaps TRBD1 (5 bases). The CDR3 contains 15 residues. Trimming stripped 6 bases from V and 2 bases from J, with 16 bases between. From germline, CDR1 is KGHSH and CDR2 LQKENI.

The chain has TRBV30 and TRBJ1-5; TRBD1 agrees at 9 bases. From germline, CDR1 is GTSNPN and CDR2 SVGIG (reference sequence). J gave up 1 base and V 0 bases, and 4 bases lay outside the gene matches. The CDR3 contains 16 residues. CDR3 protein: CAWSVGTGLSNQPQHF. Here the CDR3 DNA reads TGTGCCTGGAGTGTCGGGACAGGGTTAAGCAATCAGCCCCAGCATTTT.

The chain's CDR3 is CASSPHPGDRAYEQYF. The CDR3 DNA reads as TGTGCCAGCAGTCCTCACCCCGGGGACAGGGCGTACGAGCAGTACTTC. The rearrangement joins TRBV28 to TRBJ2-7; TRBD1 aligns across 9 bases. The germline V gene encodes CDR1 MDHEN and CDR2 SYDVKM. The CDR3 runs 16 residues. Trimming at V came to 5 bases and at J to 4 bases, leaving 12 bases not matched to a gene.

The J gene is TRBJ2-7, the V gene TRBV7-8; 14 positions match TRBD2. Trimming took 4 bases from V and 4 from J; bases not matched to a gene: 12. The CDR3 runs to 18 residues. Germline CDR1 and CDR2: SGHVS and FQNEAQ. The CDR3 DNA sequence: TGTGCCAGCAGCTCCAGACTAGCGGGGGGGCCTAATTATTACGAGCAGTACTTC. This encodes CASSSRLAGGPNYYEQYF.

V and J are TRBV5-1 and TRBJ2-6, with TRBD1 matching 8 bases. V trimming: 4 bases; J trimming: 0 bases; junction bases outside the gene matches: 9. The CDR3 spans 18 residues. Per the germline V gene, CDR1 is SGHRS and CDR2 is YFSETQ. DNA for the CDR3: TGCGCCAGCAGCATCCCCGGACAGGGAAGCTCTGGGGCCAACGTCCTGACTTTC. This sequence encodes CASSIPGQGSSGANVLTF.

The chain combines TRBV7-9 with TRBJ1-4; maybe TRBD1 (5 bases). The CDR3 has 13 residues. The germline V gene has CDR1 SEHNR and CDR2 FQNEAQ (reference sequence). The V end was cut by 5 bases, the J end by 11 bases, with 15 bases between. The CDR3 here is CASSRDSRGKLFF. The CDR3 DNA sequence: TGTGCCAGCAGCCGGGACTCCCGGGGGAAACTGTTTTTT.

The V call is TRBV6-6, the J call TRBJ2-3; the D gene is possibly TRBD2 (5 bases). The length of the CDR3 is 16 residues. Germline V CDR1 and CDR2: MNHNY, SVGAGI (reference sequence). V was pared by 4 bases and J by 1 base, with 15 bases between. CDR3 DNA sequence: TGTGCCAGCAGTTCTCCCGCTAGCTATGGCACAGATACGCAGTATTTT. This codes for CASSSPASYGTDTQYF.

The chain recombines TRBV9 with TRBJ2-2; 7 positions match TRBD1. Germline loops: CDR1 SGDLS, CDR2 YYNGEE. The trim removed 2 bases at V and 3 bases at J, leaving 10 bases unmatched. The CDR3 contains 17 residues. The CDR3 loop reads CASSVPTGRPDTGELFF. The DNA of the CDR3 is TGTGCCAGCAGCGTTCCGACAGGGCGGCCGGACACCGGGGAGCTGTTTTTT. Drawing the rest from reference TRBV9 and TRBJ2-2, the complete variable domain is DSGVTQTPKHLITATGQRVTLRCSPRSGDLSVYWYQQSLDQGLQFLIQYYNGEERAKGNILERFSAQQFPDLHSELNLSSLELGDSALYFCASSVPTGRPDTGELFFGEGSRLTVL.

V is TRBV6-1 and J is TRBJ2-4; tentative D call: TRBD1 (5 bases). The CDR3 totals 14 residues. Trimming shortened V by 5 bases and J by 3 bases, and 11 bases separated the two germline ends. The germline V gene has CDR1 MNHNS and CDR2 SASEGT. DNA of the CDR3: TGTGCCAGCAGTAATGGCAGGGACAAAAACATTCAGTACTTC. This codes for CASSNGRDKNIQYF.

This chain links TRBV7-2 with TRBJ2-1, with 7 bases matching TRBD1. V dropped 3 bases and J dropped 9; count of bases not matched to a gene: 5. Per the germline V gene, CDR1 is SGHTA and CDR2 is FQGNSA. This CDR3 comprises 13 residues. The CDR3 here is CASSLRQGGEQFF. In DNA form, the CDR3 reads TGTGCCAGCAGCTTGCGACAGGGCGGTGAGCAGTTCTTC.

This clone was counted between two and nine times. The chain carries TRBV19 and TRBJ2-7; 7 bases agree with TRBD1. With 4 bases clipped from V and 6 bases from J, the junction kept 12 bases outside the gene matches. The CDR3 has 15 amino acids. CDR1 is LNHDA, CDR2 SQIVND, per germline (reference sequence). Here the CDR3 reads CASSSHQTTGFEQYF. CDR3 sequence (DNA): TGTGCCAGTAGTAGCCACCAAACGACAGGGTTCGAGCAGTACTTC.

Concerning this clone itself: The junction differs from germline at one of its ends, possibly a read error. The rearrangement uses TRBV4-3 and TRBJ2-5; D remains unclear. The CDR3 consists of 15 residues. CDR1 and CDR2 (germline): LGHNA, YSLEER. As DNA, the CDR3 is TGCGCCAGCAGCCAAGATTTGAGACGGATACTAAACCCAAACTTC. This sequence encodes CASSQDLRRILNPNF.

The CDR3 loop reads CASSPPPGGYEQYF. The CDR3 coding sequence is TGTGCCAGCTCACCACCGCCTGGGGGGTACGAGCAGTACTTC. The V and J genes are TRBV18 and TRBJ2-7, with a possible D match to TRBD2 (6 bases). Trimming took off 0 bases at V and 4 bases at J, with 10 bases between the two ends. CDR1 and CDR2 (germline): KGHSH, LQKENI. CDR3 length equals 14 residues.

This rearrangement joins TRBV5-1 to TRBJ2-5, with TRBD1 as a possible D gene (7 bases). The germline CDR1 and CDR2 sequences are SGHRS and YFSETQ. This CDR3 has 18 amino acids. Trimming cost V 0 bases and J 5 bases, with 23 bases left between them. The CDR3 region has the DNA TGCGCCAGCAGCTTGGATAGGTACAGGGGACTGATCAGGGAGACCCAGTACTTC. Amino acids: CASSLDRYRGLIRETQYF.